Below are 13 T cell receptor beta chains sequenced from a single sample in a study of T cells after yellow fever vaccination. One entry per CDR3 protein results from TCRdb running MiXCR on the 5' RACE reads. The sample shows just under 600,000 distinct CDR3 sequences, about 14% of them seen only once. Source: PBMCs, taken on the day of the yellow fever booster vaccination. These receptors were taken from a man aged 30 to 39 who received the YFV17D yellow fever vaccine.

There are many counts of this clonotype. The DNA of the CDR3 is TGTGCCAGCAGCGGACTAGCGGGAAATACGCAGTATTTT. Protein: CASSGLAGNTQYF. V is TRBV9 and J is TRBJ2-3, with TRBD2 matching over 11 bases. Germline values: CDR1 SGDLS, CDR2 YYNGEE. CDR3 length equals 13 residues. The ends lost 3 bases at V and 7 bases at J; junction bases unmatched: 1.

The chain combines TRBV5-1 with TRBJ2-5; 13 nucleotides align to TRBD2. V was pared by 7 bases and J by 2 bases, with 5 bases of the junction left unmatched. The CDR3 totals 15 residues. Germline V gene lookup returns CDR1 SGHRS and CDR2 YFSETQ. CDR3 in amino acids: CASGLAGDDQETQYF. In DNA, the CDR3 is TGCGCCAGCGGACTAGCGGGAGATGATCAAGAGACCCAGTACTTC.

The CDR3 spells CASSFRQPISYEQYF. CDR3 sequence (DNA): TGTGCCAGCAGTTTTCGACAGCCCATCTCCTACGAGCAGTACTTC. J is TRBJ2-7 and V is TRBV28, with D possibly TRBD1 on 5 matching bases. Germline V gives CDR1 MDHEN, CDR2 SYDVKM. V lost 3 bases to trimming and J lost 0 bases, with 12 bases between them. The CDR3 totals 15 residues. The whole variable domain, remainder taken from reference TRBV28 and TRBJ2-7, is DVKVTQSSRYLVKRTGEKVFLECVQDMDHENMFWYRQDPGLGLRLIYFSYDVKMKEKGDIPEGYSVSREKKERFSLILESASTNQTSMYLCASSFRQPISYEQYFGPGTRLTVT.

The chain has TRBV5-6 and TRBJ2-2, with D uncertain. This CDR3 is built from 12 residues. Trimming removed 5 bases at V and 8 bases at J, with 10 bases between. Germline CDR1 SGHDT, CDR2 YYEEEE. The CDR3 sequence is CASRATFGELFF. The CDR3 DNA follows: TGTGCCAGCAGGGCAACGTTTGGGGAGCTGTTTTTT. The entire variable domain, with the rest obtained from reference TRBV5-6 and TRBJ2-2, is as follows: DAGVTQSPTHLIKTRGQQVTLRCSPKSGHDTVSWYQQALGQGPQFIFQYYEEEERQRGNFPDRFSGHQFPNYSSELNVNALLLGDSALYLCASRATFGELFFGEGSRLTVL.

This clonotype has just a few counts. The gene calls are TRBV29-1 and TRBJ2-1; TRBD2 aligns across 8 bases. The germline V gene has CDR1 SQVTM and CDR2 ANQGSEA. J lost 9 bases, V lost 3 bases, and 4 bases had no gene match. The CDR3 contains 12 residues. In nucleotides, the CDR3 is TGCAGCGTTGACCGGGGGGGCTTTGAGCAGTTCTTC. Protein: CSVDRGGFEQFF.

The V and J genes are TRBV12-3 or TRBV12-4 and TRBJ2-7; unclear D gene. V dropped 7 bases and J dropped 1 base, with 11 bases sitting between them. CDR3 length: 13 residues. CDR3 DNA sequence: TGTGCCAGCACCCTTGCAGGTTCCTACGAGCAGTACTTC. Translated: CASTLAGSYEQYF.

In this sample, this clonotype turned up a few times. The chain joins TRBV20-1 to TRBJ2-1, with a possible D match to TRBD2 (6 bases). CDR3 length: 16 residues. V was trimmed by 5 bases and J by 0 bases, leaving 17 bases between them. Germline V gives CDR1 DFQATT, CDR2 SNEGSKA (reference sequence). The CDR3 DNA is TGCAGTGCTGGGGGGAGTTCCGGGGACTCCTACAATGAGCAGTTCTTC. Its protein is CSAGGSSGDSYNEQFF.

This clonotype was picked up a small number of times. The rearrangement joins TRBV25-1 to TRBJ2-3, with 11 bases that match TRBD2. CDR3 length equals 15 residues. The germline CDR1 and CDR2 sequences are MGHDK and SYGVNS. J lost 3 bases, V lost 4 bases, and 3 bases had no gene match. CDR3 sequence reads: CASSVSSGRTDTQYF. Here the CDR3 DNA reads TGTGCCAGCAGTGTCTCTAGCGGGAGGACAGATACGCAGTATTTT.

This clonotype was detected a few times. V gene TRBV20-1 combines with J gene TRBJ2-3; 9 nucleotides match TRBD2. CDR1 DFQATT and CDR2 SNEGSKA come from the germline V gene (reference sequence). The CDR3 spans 12 residues. V was pared by 0 bases and J by 10 bases, with 2 bases of the junction left unmatched. CDR3 DNA: TGCAGTGCTAGAGATCAGCGGGAGGCGCAGTATTTT. Translating gives CSARDQREAQYF.

This clonotype was recorded many times. The chain combines TRBV20-1 with TRBJ2-3, with a weak D call TRBD2 (6 bases). Deletions cut 1 base from V and 1 base from J, with 12 bases between. Germline V gene data show CDR1 as DFQATT and CDR2 as SNEGSKA (reference sequence). The CDR3 covers 15 residues. CDR3 loop: CSARVGGIGTDTQYF. For the CDR3, the DNA is TGCAGTGCTAGAGTGGGCGGGATCGGCACAGATACGCAGTATTTT.

This clonotype turned up a few times. The V gene is TRBV20-1, the J gene TRBJ2-3; 7 nucleotides match TRBD1. Germline-derived CDR1 and CDR2 are DFQATT and SNEGSKA (reference sequence). CDR3 size: 14 residues. V shed 3 bases and J 2 bases; nucleotides not matched to a gene: 5. The DNA of the CDR3 is TGCAGTGCTAGGGGAAGGGGGCCCACAGATACGCAGTATTTT. Protein: CSARGRGPTDTQYF.

CDR3 sequence: CSVWGGNEKLFF. Written as DNA, the CDR3 is TGCAGCGTGTGGGGTGGTAATGAAAAACTGTTTTTT. The chain carries TRBV29-1 and TRBJ1-4; D remains unclear. V lost 6 bases, J lost 4 bases, and 9 bases lay in between. Germline V CDR1 and CDR2: SQVTM, ANQGSEA. The CDR3 runs 12 residues.

This clonotype was recorded a few times. The chain employs TRBV4-1 and TRBJ2-1, with a weak D call TRBD1 (6 bases). Per germline, CDR1 MGHRA and CDR2 YSYEKL. Trimming stripped 1 base from V and 8 bases from J, with 18 bases between. The CDR3 runs 16 residues. CDR3 region: CASSQVGRGRVDEQFF. CDR3 DNA sequence: TGCGCCAGCAGCCAAGTCGGCAGGGGAAGAGTCGATGAGCAGTTCTTC.